The source of this T cell receptor beta chain is a study of somatic mutations in cytotoxic T cells in rheumatoid arthritis. V was trimmed by 6 bases and J by 1 base, leaving 9 bases between them. CDR1 SGHVS and CDR2 FNYEAQ come from the germline V gene. CDR3 length: 13 amino acids. This clone appeared once. No antigen is known for it. Generated by immunoSEQ multiplex PCR, the TCRdb table keeps only in-frame clones and is missing some. This table holds roughly 30,000 clones, 75% to 85% found once. Overall study findings and caveats: A rise in CD8+ clonality with age was seen in rheumatoid arthritis patients but not in healthy controls.

The sequence derives from an adult with rheumatoid arthritis. The V gene is TRBV7-6, the J gene TRBJ1-1; maybe TRBD1 (6 bases). Sequenced: CD8+ T cells sorted from blood. Here the CDR3 DNA reads TGTGCCAGCAGGCAGGGGAGGAACACTGAAGCTTTCTTT. The encoded protein is CASRQGRNTEAFF.